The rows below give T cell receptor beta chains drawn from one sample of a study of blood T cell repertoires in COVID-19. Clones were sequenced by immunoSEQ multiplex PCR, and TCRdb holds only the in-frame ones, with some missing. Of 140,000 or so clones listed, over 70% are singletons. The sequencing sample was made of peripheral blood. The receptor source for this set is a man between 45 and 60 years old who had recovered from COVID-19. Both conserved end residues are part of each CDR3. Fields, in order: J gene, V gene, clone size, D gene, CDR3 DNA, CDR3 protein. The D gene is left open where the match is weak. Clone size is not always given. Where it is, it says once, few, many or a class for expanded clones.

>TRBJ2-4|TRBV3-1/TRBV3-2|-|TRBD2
TGTGCCAGCAGCCACTCCGGGACTAGCGGGGGCGAAAAAAACATTCAGTACTTC
CASSHSGTSGGEKNIQYF
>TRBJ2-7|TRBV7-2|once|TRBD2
TGTGCCAGCAGCTTAGTGGCTAGCGGGGTCCTGGAACTCGAGCAGTACTTC
CASSLVASGVLELEQYF
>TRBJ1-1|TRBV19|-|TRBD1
TGTGCCACCCAACATCGGACAGGGGGCACTGAAGCTTTCTTT
CATQHRTGGTEAFF
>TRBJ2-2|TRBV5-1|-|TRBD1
TGCGCCAGCAGCGAGAACAGGGGTGGGATTAACACCGGGGAGCTGTTTTTT
CASSENRGGINTGELFF
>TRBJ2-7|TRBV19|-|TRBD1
TGTGCCAGTAGTTTCCGGGACAGGAACTACGAGCAGTACTTC
CASSFRDRNYEQYF
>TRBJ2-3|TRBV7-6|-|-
TGTGCCAGCAGCTTAGGGCACATGACTAGCACAGATACGCAGTATTTT
CASSLGHMTSTDTQYF
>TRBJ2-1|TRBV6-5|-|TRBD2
TGTGCCAGCAGGACCGGGACAGCGGGGGGGGATGAGCAGTTCTTC
CASRTGTAGGDEQFF
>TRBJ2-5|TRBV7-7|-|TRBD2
TGTGCCAGCAGCTTAGCGGTTCTAGCGGGGCGTGAGACCCAGTACTTC
CASSLAVLAGRETQYF
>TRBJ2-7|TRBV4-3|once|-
TGCGCCAGCAGCCAAGTTTCGGGGGACAGCTACGAGCAGTACTTC
CASSQVSGDSYEQYF
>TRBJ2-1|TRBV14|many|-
TGTGCCAGCAGCCAAGGTGCAGGGAAGTTTAATGAGCAGTTCTTC
CASSQGAGKFNEQFF
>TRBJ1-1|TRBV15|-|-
TGTGCCACCAGCAGAGATGGGGCGCAGGGAGGGGTGAACACTGAAGCTTTCTTT
CATSRDGAQGGVNTEAFF
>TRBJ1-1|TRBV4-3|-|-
TGCGCCAGCAGTTCTTTGGGGGCGGGGAACACTGAAGCTTTCTTT
CASSSLGAGNTEAFF
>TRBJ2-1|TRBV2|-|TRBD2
TGTGCCAGCAGTGAATATGCGGGGGGGCTCATGTGGAATGAGCAGTTCTTC
CASSEYAGGLMWNEQFF
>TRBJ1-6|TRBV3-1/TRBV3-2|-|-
TGTGCCAGCAGCCAAGATCCGGGTAATTCACCCCTCCACTTT
CASSQDPGNSPLHF
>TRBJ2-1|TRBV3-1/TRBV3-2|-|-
TGTGCCAGCAGCCAAGATCTTTACAATGAGCAGTTCTTC
CASSQDLYNEQFF
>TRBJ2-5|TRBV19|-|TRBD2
TGTGCCAGTAGTATAGCACTAGCGGGGGGCCAAGAGACCCAGTACTTC
CASSIALAGGQETQYF
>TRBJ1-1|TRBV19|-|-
TGTGCCAGTAGTATCGGCACGACCTGGGGCCCTGAAGCTTTCTTT
CASSIGTTWGPEAFF
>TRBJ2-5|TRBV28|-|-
TGTGCCAGCAGATCCGGGGGTGAGACCCAGTACTTC
CASRSGGETQYF
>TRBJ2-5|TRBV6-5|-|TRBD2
TGTGCCAGCAGTAAACTAGCGGGGTTAGGGGAGACCCAGTACTTC
CASSKLAGLGETQYF
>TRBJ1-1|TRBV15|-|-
TGTGCCACCAGCAGGGAGGGCGAGAACACTGAAGCTTTCTTT
CATSREGENTEAFF
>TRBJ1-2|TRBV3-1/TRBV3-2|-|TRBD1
TGTGCCAGCAGCCGGGAAGGTAGGGGGCCGGTCTATGGCTACACCTTC
CASSREGRGPVYGYTF
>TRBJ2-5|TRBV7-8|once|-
TGTGCCAGCAGCTTAGCGGCAGGCCAAGAGACCCAGTACTTC
CASSLAAGQETQYF
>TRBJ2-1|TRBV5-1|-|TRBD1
TGCGCCAGCAGCTTGGTTGGACAGGGGACCTCCTACAATGAGCAGTTCTTC
CASSLVGQGTSYNEQFF
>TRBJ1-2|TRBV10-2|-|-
TGCGCCAGCAGTGACCCGGGAGGGTCCGGCTATGGCTACACCTTC
CASSDPGGSGYGYTF
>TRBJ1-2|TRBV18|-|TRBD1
TGTGCCAGCTCACCCGGGACAGGGGGAAGCTACACCTTC
CASSPGTGGSYTF
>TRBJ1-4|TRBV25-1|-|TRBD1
TGTGCCAGCAGTGCCCGGGGGTCCGAGGGACAGATTAAAAAACTGTTTTTT
CASSARGSEGQIKKLFF
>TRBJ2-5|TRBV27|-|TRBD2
TGTGCCAGCAGTCAATGGACTAGCGGGGTCCAAGAGACCCAGTACTTC
CASSQWTSGVQETQYF